A selection of T cell receptor beta chains follows, all from one sample in a study of human T cells and chemical hapten exposure. TCRdb recomputed calls from the RACE reads with MiXCR, one row per CDR3 protein. This table holds roughly 130,000 distinct CDR3 sequences, roughly 9% found once. Source material: whole blood. These receptors came from a male donor in good health. Some clones in this sample may be carry-over from other donors' samples. Both conserved end residues are part of each CDR3. A D gene is named only where the DNA matches it firmly. The size field is filled for only some rows; it gives once, few, many or a size class.

D	V	size	J	DNA	CDR3
.	TRBV18	many	TRBJ2-2	TGTGCCATCCAGACCCCCGGCGGGGAGCTGTTTTTT	CAIQTPGGELFF
TRBD2	TRBV2	many	TRBJ2-1	TGTGCCAGCAGCTTACTAGCGGGAGCAATCAATGAGCAGTTCTTC	CASSLLAGAINEQFF
.	TRBV20-1	.	TRBJ2-7	TGCAGTGCTCCCCGGGACGGGACCTACGAGCAGTACTTC	CSAPRDGTYEQYF
.	TRBV12-3/TRBV12-4	many	TRBJ2-1	TGTGCCAGCAGCGTAACCAATGAGCAGTTCTTC	CASSVTNEQFF
TRBD1	TRBV7-9	many	TRBJ1-5	TGTGCCAGCAGCCGTACAGGGGGGAATCAGCCCCAGCATTTT	CASSRTGGNQPQHF
.	TRBV29-1	many	TRBJ1-1	TGCAGCGTTGAGCTCCGGGGGCCCGCTACTGAAGCTTTCTTT	CSVELRGPATEAFF
.	TRBV25-1	few	TRBJ2-1	TGTGCCAGCAGTGGTTTCACCCTCAATGAGCAGTTCTTC	CASSGFTLNEQFF
.	TRBV4-2	many	TRBJ2-7	TGTGCCAGCAGCCAAGAACAGTTCTCCTACGAGCAGTACTTC	CASSQEQFSYEQYF
TRBD1	TRBV5-1	many	TRBJ1-1	TGCGCCAGCAGCTTAGGACAGGCCCTGAACACTGAAGCTTTCTTT	CASSLGQALNTEAFF
.	TRBV6-1	few	TRBJ1-1	TGTGCCAGCAGTGAAAGCACAGGGCTTGAAGCTTTCTTT	CASSESTGLEAFF
.	TRBV6-6	.	TRBJ1-5	TGTGCCAGCAGTTACCAAGCTCAGCCCCAGCATTTT	CASSYQAQPQHF
.	TRBV7-2	many	TRBJ2-1	TGTGCCAGCAGCCAGGGGGGGGCAGGGAGCTACAATGAGCAGTTCTTC	CASSQGGAGSYNEQFF
.	TRBV19	few	TRBJ2-6	TGTGCCAGTAAGGAGGGGCCGGGTTTTGGATCTGGGGCCAACGTCCTGACTTTC	CASKEGPGFGSGANVLTF
TRBD2	TRBV5-1	many	TRBJ2-1	TGCGCCAGCAGCTCCAAGACTAGCGGAATAACCGGCTCCTACAATGAGCAGTTCTTC	CASSSKTSGITGSYNEQFF
.	TRBV5-1	many	TRBJ2-1	TGCGCCAGCAGCTTAGATGGGAGCGGAAATTATGAGCAGTTCTTC	CASSLDGSGNYEQFF
TRBD1	TRBV28	.	TRBJ1-2	TGTGCCAGCAGTTTACCCCGGACAGGGAGGGATGGCTACACCTTC	CASSLPRTGRDGYTF
.	TRBV11-2	many	TRBJ2-1	TGTGCCAGCAGCTTAGATCTGGCCTTCAATGAGCAGTTCTTC	CASSLDLAFNEQFF
.	TRBV6-5	many	TRBJ1-1	TGTGCCAGCAGTTACTCGACAATAGGAAACACTGAAGCTTTCTTT	CASSYSTIGNTEAFF
.	TRBV4-3	few	TRBJ2-2	TGCGCCAGCAGCCAAGATAGGGTCGAGGGGGGCACCGGGGAGCTGTTTTTT	CASSQDRVEGGTGELFF
TRBD1	TRBV6-2/TRBV6-3	many	TRBJ2-3	TGTGCCAGCTCAGGGGGTACAGATACGCAGTATTTT	CASSGGTDTQYF
TRBD2	TRBV10-3	few	TRBJ2-1	TGTGCCATCAGTACCCCCGGGGAGGGTTCCAATGAGCAGTTCTTC	CAISTPGEGSNEQFF
TRBD2	TRBV7-3	many	TRBJ2-1	TGTGCCAGCAGTCTAGCGGGGGGGCCTTTCGGTGAGCAGTTCTTC	CASSLAGGPFGEQFF
TRBD2	TRBV4-2	.	TRBJ2-1	TGTGCCAGCAGCCAACGGCGGGAGGGCCTGGTATATGAGCAGTTCTTC	CASSQRREGLVYEQFF
TRBD2	TRBV7-2	.	TRBJ2-5	TGTGCCAGCAGCCCGCGCGTAGCGGGGGGGCAAGAGACCCAGTACTTC	CASSPRVAGGQETQYF
.	TRBV5-1	few	TRBJ2-2	TGCGCCAGCAGCTTGAGTCGTTCAGGGGCGGCCGGGGAGCTGTTTTTT	CASSLSRSGAAGELFF
.	TRBV7-8	many	TRBJ1-5	TGTGCCAGCAGCACCGCGGGACCTAACTCGCCCCAGCATTTT	CASSTAGPNSPQHF
.	TRBV5-1	few	TRBJ2-7	TGCGCCAGCAGCTTCCGCCAGGGGAGCCTCTACGAGCAGTACTTC	CASSFRQGSLYEQYF
.	TRBV6-5	many	TRBJ1-2	TGTGCCAGCAGTTACGACAGGTCCTATGGCTACACCTTC	CASSYDRSYGYTF
.	TRBV12-3/TRBV12-4	many	TRBJ2-6	TGTGCCAGCAGTCCATCTGGGGCCAACGTCCTGACTTTC	CASSPSGANVLTF